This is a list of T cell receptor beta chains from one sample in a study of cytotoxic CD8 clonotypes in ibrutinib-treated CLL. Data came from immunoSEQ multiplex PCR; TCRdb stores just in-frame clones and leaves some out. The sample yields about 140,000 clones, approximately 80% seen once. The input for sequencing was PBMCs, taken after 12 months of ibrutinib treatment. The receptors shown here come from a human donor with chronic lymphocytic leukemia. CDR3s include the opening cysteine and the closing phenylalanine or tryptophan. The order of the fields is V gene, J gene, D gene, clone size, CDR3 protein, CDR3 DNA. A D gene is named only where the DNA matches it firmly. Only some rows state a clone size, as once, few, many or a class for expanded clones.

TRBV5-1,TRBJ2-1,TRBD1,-,CASSLAAGGYNEQFF,TGCGCCAGCAGCTTGGCGGCAGGGGGATACAATGAGCAGTTCTTC
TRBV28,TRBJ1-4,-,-,CASSFWDLVATNEKLFF,TGTGCCAGCAGTTTTTGGGACCTAGTTGCAACTAATGAAAAACTGTTTTTT
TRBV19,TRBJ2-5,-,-,CASTALGAGQETQYF,TGTGCCAGTACCGCTCTCGGGGCGGGGCAAGAGACCCAGTACTTC
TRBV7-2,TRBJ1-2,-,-,CASSFSAETGFVYGYTF,TGTGCCAGCAGCTTTTCCGCGGAAACAGGGTTCGTCTATGGCTACACCTTC
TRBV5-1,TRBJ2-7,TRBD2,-,CASSQSGLSIYEQYF,TGCGCCAGCAGCCAATCGGGACTATCTATCTACGAGCAGTACTTC
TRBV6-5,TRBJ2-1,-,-,CASRSDTYNEQFF,TGTGCCAGCAGGTCCGACACCTACAATGAGCAGTTCTTC
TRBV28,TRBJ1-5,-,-,CASSSPQGGSNQPQHF,TGTGCCAGCAGTTCCCCACAGGGAGGCAGCAATCAGCCCCAGCATTTT
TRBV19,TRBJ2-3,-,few,CASSISLDTQYF,TGTGCCAGTAGTATAAGTTTGGATACGCAGTATTTT
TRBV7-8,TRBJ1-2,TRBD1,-,CASSPTIPGQAIFYGYTF,TGTGCCAGCAGCCCAACGATACCGGGACAGGCGATCTTCTATGGCTACACCTTC
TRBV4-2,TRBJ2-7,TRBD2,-,CASSQLVAGGPLNEQYF,TGTGCCAGCAGCCAATTAGTAGCGGGAGGGCCGTTGAACGAGCAGTACTTC
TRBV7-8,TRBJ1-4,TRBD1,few,CASSLDQGGYEKLFF,TGTGCCAGCAGCTTAGATCAGGGGGGTTATGAAAAACTGTTTTTT
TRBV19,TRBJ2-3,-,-,CASSIGGPDTQYF,TGTGCCAGTAGTATAGGTGGGCCAGATACGCAGTATTTT
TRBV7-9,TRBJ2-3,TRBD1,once,CASSFRGQTDTQYF,TGTGCCAGCAGCTTCAGGGGGCAGACAGATACGCAGTATTTT
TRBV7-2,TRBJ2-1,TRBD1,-,CASSFDRGLNEQFF,TGTGCCAGCAGCTTTGACAGGGGGCTTAATGAGCAGTTCTTC
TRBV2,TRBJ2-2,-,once,CASSLGANTGELFF,TGTGCCAGCAGTTTGGGGGCGAACACCGGGGAGCTGTTTTTT
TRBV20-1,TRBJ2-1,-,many,CSARDSEQFF,TGCAGTGCTCGCGACAGCGAGCAGTTCTTC
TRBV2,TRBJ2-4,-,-,CASSAIYTDLAKNIQYF,TGTGCCAGCAGCGCAATATACACCGATCTAGCCAAAAACATTCAGTACTTC
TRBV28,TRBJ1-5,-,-,CASSGLDQPQHF,TGTGCCAGCAGTGGTCTGGATCAGCCCCAGCATTTT
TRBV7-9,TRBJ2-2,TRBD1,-,CASSRTGGNTGELFF,TGTGCCAGCAGCCGGACAGGGGGTAACACCGGGGAGCTGTTTTTT
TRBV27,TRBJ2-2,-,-,CASSSPWTESTGELFF,TGTGCCAGCAGTTCACCGTGGACAGAGTCCACCGGGGAGCTGTTTTTT
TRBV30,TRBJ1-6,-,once,CAWSIWGDGSPLHF,TGTGCCTGGAGTATTTGGGGTGACGGTTCACCCCTCCACTTT
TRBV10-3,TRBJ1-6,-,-,CAISEVGSMDSPLHF,TGTGCCATCAGTGAGGTGGGGAGTATGGATTCACCCCTCCACTTT
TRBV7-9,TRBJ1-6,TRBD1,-,CASSRNGTGASPLHF,TGTGCCAGCAGCCGGAACGGGACAGGGGCTTCACCCCTCCACTTT
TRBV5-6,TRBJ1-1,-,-,CASSSGTNTEAFF,TGTGCCAGCAGCAGTGGGACGAACACTGAAGCTTTCTTT
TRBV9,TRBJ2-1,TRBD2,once,CASGTSGYNEQFF,TGTGCCAGCGGGACTAGCGGCTACAATGAGCAGTTCTTC
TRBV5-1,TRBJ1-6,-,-,CASSSLGQGYSDSPLHF,TGCGCCAGCAGCTCACTGGGCCAGGGCTATTCTGATTCACCCCTCCACTTT
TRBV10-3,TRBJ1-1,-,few,CATSQNTEAFF,TGTGCCACCTCACAGAACACTGAAGCTTTCTTT